The 29 T cell receptor beta chains presented below share a single source sample, sequenced in a study of cytomegalovirus exposure and HLA in healthy donors. 60 Vbeta and 13 Jbeta primers were used in PCR. The table came from immunoSEQ multiplex PCR; TCRdb's copy has only in-frame clones and leaves some out. This table has more than 85,000 clones, about 86% appearing once. Sequencing was done on a sample of PBMCs. The receptors were gathered from a man aged 35 to 55 in good health and CMV-seronegative.

The rearrangement joins TRBV9 to TRBJ1-1; 7 bases align to TRBD1. The germline gives CDR1 SGDLS, CDR2 YYNGEE. Trimming removed 3 bases from V and 9 bases from J; junction bases left unmatched: 5. The CDR3 covers 12 residues. The CDR3 loop is CASSGLTGKAFF. The CDR3 nucleotides read TGTGCCAGCAGCGGATTGACAGGGAAAGCTTTCTTT.

The chain uses TRBV14 and TRBJ2-1; 11 nucleotides line up with TRBD2. This CDR3 is built from 16 residues. The V gene end was trimmed by 0 bases and the J gene end by 12 bases; junction bases not matched to a gene: 10. Germline CDR1 is SGHDN and CDR2 is FVKESK. The CDR3, as DNA: TGTGCCAGCAGCCAAGAAGTAGGACTAGCGGGTTTGGGGCAGTTCTTC. Its translation is CASSQEVGLAGLGQFF. The entire variable domain, with the rest obtained from reference TRBV14 and TRBJ2-1, is as follows: EAGVTQFPSHSVIEKGQTVTLRCDPISGHDNLYWYRRVMGKEIKFLLHFVKESKQDESGMPNNRFLAERTGGTYSTLKVQPAELEDSGVYFCASSQEVGLAGLGQFFGPGTRLTVL.

CDR3 loop: CASSIGDRDQPQHF. In DNA, the CDR3 is TGTGCCAGTAGTATTGGGGACAGAGATCAGCCCCAGCATTTT. The V call is TRBV19, the J call TRBJ1-5; 7 positions agree with TRBD1. V lost 3 bases to trimming and J lost 5 bases; unmatched junction nucleotides: 4. In germline, CDR1 is LNHDA, CDR2 SQIVND (reference sequence). The CDR3 spans 14 residues.

V and J are TRBV7-6 and TRBJ2-7, with 13 bases fitting TRBD2. V gave up 5 bases and J gave up 1 base; unmatched junction bases: 2. CDR3 length: 15 amino acids. Germline V CDR1 and CDR2: SGHVS, FNYEAQ. CDR3 loop: CASSKTSGGSYEQYF. CDR3 in DNA: TGTGCCAGCAGCAAGACTAGCGGGGGGTCCTACGAGCAGTACTTC.

This chain connects TRBV19 to TRBJ1-1, with TRBD1 identical over 9 bases. This CDR3 has 13 residues. J lost 4 bases, V lost 7 bases, and 4 bases had no gene match. Germline CDR1 LNHDA, CDR2 SQIVND (reference sequence). CDR3 DNA sequence: TGTGCCAGTACCGGGACAGGGTTCACTGAAGCTTTCTTT. This gives the protein CASTGTGFTEAFF.

The rearrangement links TRBV4-1 to TRBJ2-5; TRBD1 might be the D (5 bases). V was shortened by 1 base and J by 2 bases, with 11 bases between the two germline ends. The CDR3 has 15 amino acids. Germline V gene sequence: CDR1 MGHRA, CDR2 YSYEKL. The CDR3 here is CASSQGQDKQETQYF. DNA for the CDR3: TGCGCCAGCAGCCAAGGGCAGGACAAACAAGAGACCCAGTACTTC.

V is TRBV5-1 and J is TRBJ1-3; D might be TRBD1 (6 bases). Germline loops: CDR1 SGHRS, CDR2 YFSETQ. The germline V and J ends were trimmed by 1 base and 0 bases, with 8 bases remaining between them. This CDR3 spans 15 amino acids. The CDR3, as DNA: TGCGCCAGCAGCTTGACAGGGAACTCTGGAAACACCATATATTTT. It encodes CASSLTGNSGNTIYF.

The chain combines TRBV7-9 with TRBJ1-2; 7 bases are shared with TRBD1. This CDR3 spans 13 amino acids. The germline V gene has CDR1 SEHNR and CDR2 FQNEAQ (reference sequence). The V and J ends lost 1 base and 6 bases, in that order; junction bases with no gene match: 2. CDR3 loop: CASSLEGAHGYTF. Here the CDR3 DNA reads TGTGCCAGCAGCTTAGAGGGGGCGCATGGCTACACCTTC.

V gene TRBV5-4 combines with J gene TRBJ1-3, with 7 bases that match TRBD1. The germline gives CDR1 SGHNT, CDR2 YYREEE (reference sequence). V gave up 4 bases and J gave up 4 bases; unmatched junction bases: 5. The CDR3 runs to 14 residues. CDR3 nucleotides: TGTGCCAGCAGCGCCGGGACAGTCGGAAACACCATATATTTT. It encodes CASSAGTVGNTIYF.

This sequence joins TRBV5-6 and TRBJ1-5; 9 bases agree with TRBD1. V was pared by 4 bases and J by 4 bases, with 6 bases of the junction left unmatched. Germline CDR1 is SGHDT and CDR2 is YYEEEE. This CDR3 has 15 residues. Here the CDR3 DNA reads TGTGCCAGCAGCCCGTTTGGGACAGGGAATCAGCCCCAGCATTTT. Protein sequence: CASSPFGTGNQPQHF.

This chain links TRBV6-5 with TRBJ1-1; D remains ambiguous. The CDR3 spans 11 residues. V lost 4 bases and J 7 bases, leaving 7 bases between the germline ends. The germline V gene has CDR1 MNHEY and CDR2 SVGAGI. CDR3 residues: CASSSELEAFF. The CDR3 nucleotides are TGTGCCAGCAGTTCCGAACTTGAAGCTTTCTTT.

This clone was observed a handful of times. V gene TRBV5-6 combines with J gene TRBJ2-7, with 8 bases that match TRBD1. CDR3 length: 13 residues. CDR1 and CDR2 (germline): SGHDT, YYEEEE. The junction had 5 bases not matched to a gene; V was cut back by 2 bases and J by 7 bases. The CDR3 here is CASSFDRGGEQYF. CDR3 nucleotide sequence: TGTGCCAGCAGCTTTGACAGGGGCGGTGAGCAGTACTTC.

CDR3 nucleotides: TGTGCCAGCAGTTGGACAGGGTTCGAAAAACTGTTTTTT. Its translation is CASSWTGFEKLFF. V and J are TRBV6-5 and TRBJ1-4; TRBD1 aligns across 8 bases. The CDR3 runs to 13 residues. Germline-derived CDR1 and CDR2 are MNHEY and SVGAGI. Trimming took 4 bases from V and 8 from J; bases not matched to a gene: 3.

This sequence joins TRBV5-6 and TRBJ2-2; perhaps TRBD2 as D (5 bases). CDR1 and CDR2 from the germline V gene are SGHDT and YYEEEE. The CDR3 covers 14 residues. Trimming left V 0 bases short and J 4 bases short, with 7 bases between. CDR3: CASSLAGGTGELFF. The CDR3 DNA is TGTGCCAGCAGCTTGGCCGGAGGCACCGGGGAGCTGTTTTTT.

The chain recombines TRBV20-1 with TRBJ1-2; no reliable D call. The V end lost 2 bases, the J end lost 13 bases, and 14 bases lay between the germline ends. The CDR3 has 11 amino acids. The germline gives CDR1 DFQATT, CDR2 SNEGSKA (reference sequence). The CDR3 coding sequence is TGCAGTGCTAGACCCAGAGTCACGGGCACCTTC. Its protein product is CSARPRVTGTF.

V gene TRBV19 combines with J gene TRBJ2-4, with D tentatively TRBD2 (5 bases). This CDR3 spans 15 amino acids. V shed 5 bases and J shed 7 bases, with 18 bases lying between them. The germline gives CDR1 LNHDA, CDR2 SQIVND (reference sequence). Written as DNA, the CDR3 is TGTGCCAGTAGTGGGTCTAGCCCCATCAGGAACATTCAGTACTTC. Amino acids: CASSGSSPIRNIQYF.

The CDR3 spells CASSPGTGGVETQYF. The CDR3 DNA is TGTGCCAGCAGCCCCGGGACAGGGGGCGTGGAGACCCAGTACTTC. The J gene is TRBJ2-5, the V gene TRBV6-5; 12 bases are shared with TRBD1. Germline CDR1 MNHEY, CDR2 SVGAGI. The junction had 7 bases not matched to a gene; V was cut back by 6 bases and J by 5 bases. The length of the CDR3 is 15 residues.

The chain combines TRBV18 with TRBJ2-7; 10 bases line up with TRBD1. CDR3 length equals 15 residues. With 4 bases clipped from V and 5 bases from J, the junction kept 8 bases outside the gene matches. The germline CDR1 and CDR2 sequences are KGHSH and LQKENI. CDR3: CASSLAGTGVDEQYF. Here the CDR3 DNA reads TGTGCCAGCTCACTTGCCGGGACAGGGGTGGACGAGCAGTACTTC.

Of note for this clone: The junction departs from the called germline gene at one end, perhaps through a read error. This chain joins TRBV6-1 and TRBJ1-5; D gene ambiguous. Germline CDR1 reads MNHNS; CDR2 reads SASEGT. The CDR3 covers 11 residues. The CDR3, as DNA: TGTGCCAGCAGTGAAGGGGCCTTCTGGTATTTT. This encodes CASSEGAFWYF.

This chain connects TRBV5-1 to TRBJ2-7; the D gene is possibly TRBD2 (5 bases). The length of the CDR3 is 13 residues. The germline gives CDR1 SGHRS, CDR2 YFSETQ. V was pared by 4 bases and J by 4 bases, with 12 bases between. The CDR3 DNA follows: TGCGCCAGCAGCACGGGGTTGCAATACGAGCAGTACTTC. Translating it yields CASSTGLQYEQYF.

Here the CDR3 reads CASSGGQGATGEKLFF. In DNA, the CDR3 is TGTGCCAGCAGTGGGGGACAGGGGGCAACGGGTGAAAAACTGTTTTTT. The chain links TRBV5-8 to TRBJ1-4; 12 bases are shared with TRBD1. Trimming at V came to 5 bases and at J to 7 bases, leaving 9 bases not matched to a gene. CDR1 and CDR2 (germline): SGHTS, YDEGEE. The CDR3 length is 16 residues.

The gene calls are TRBV5-1 and TRBJ1-4, with a weak D call TRBD1 (6 bases). This CDR3 has 14 residues. Trimming cost V 1 base and J 3 bases, with 7 bases left between them. Germline-derived CDR1 and CDR2 are SGHRS and YFSETQ. CDR3 in amino acids: CASSLPGANEKLFF. CDR3 sequence (DNA): TGCGCCAGCAGCTTGCCAGGGGCTAATGAAAAACTGTTTTTT.

V is TRBV9 and J is TRBJ2-2; the D gene is possibly TRBD1 (5 bases). Trimming stripped 0 bases from V and 5 bases from J, with 11 bases between. The CDR3 runs 15 residues. Germline V lookup: CDR1 SGDLS, CDR2 YYNGEE. CDR3 nucleotide sequence: TGTGCCAGCAGCGTAGGTCCAGGGCGGACCGGGGAGCTGTTTTTT. It is translated as CASSVGPGRTGELFF.

The chain joins TRBV29-1 to TRBJ1-2; D possibly corresponds to TRBD1 (5 bases). The CDR3 contains 11 residues. The V end was cut by 5 bases, the J end by 4 bases, with 8 bases between. Germline V lookup: CDR1 SQVTM, CDR2 ANQGSEA. The CDR3 DNA is TGCAGCGTTCACACAGGCTATGGCTACACCTTC. Protein: CSVHTGYGYTF.

The rearrangement joins TRBV9 to TRBJ2-1; 8 bases are shared with TRBD2. The junction had 8 bases not matched to a gene; V was cut back by 0 bases and J by 6 bases. The V gene's germline CDR1 is SGDLS and CDR2 YYNGEE. The CDR3 consists of 16 residues. For the CDR3, the DNA is TGTGCCAGCAGCGTAGTGCCCGGACGGGGGGGCAATGAGCAGTTCTTC. This gives the protein CASSVVPGRGGNEQFF.

This clone was recorded a few times. The chain is built from TRBV6-1 and TRBJ1-3; 7 nucleotides align to TRBD1. The V segment lost 8 bases and the J segment 2 bases; nucleotides outside the gene matches: 3. The CDR3 covers 13 residues. Per the germline V gene, CDR1 is MNHNS and CDR2 is SASEGT. In DNA, the CDR3 is TGTGCCAGCGTGGACAGGACTGGAAACACCATATATTTT. Its protein product is CASVDRTGNTIYF.

The count of this clone is one. V usage is TRBV18 and J usage is TRBJ1-1, with 8 nucleotides matching TRBD1. The V segment lost 5 bases and the J segment 10 bases; nucleotides outside the gene matches: 6. This CDR3 contains 12 residues. Germline assignment: CDR1 KGHSH and CDR2 LQKENI. CDR3 residues: CASSAQGAGAFF. CDR3 in DNA: TGTGCCAGCTCAGCGCAGGGGGCGGGAGCTTTCTTT.

This clone was seen just once. This chain connects TRBV7-7 to TRBJ2-3, with D possibly TRBD2 on 6 matching bases. This CDR3 contains 13 residues. Germline V gives CDR1 SSHAT, CDR2 FNYEAQ (reference sequence). Trimming took 0 bases from V and 9 from J, leaving 10 bases between them. The CDR3 DNA sequence: TGTGCCAGCAGCTTAGCGGGGGAGGTGACGCAGTATTTT. It is translated as CASSLAGEVTQYF.

The chain has TRBV5-1 and TRBJ1-5, with unresolved D. The CDR3 is 15 residues long. Trimming pared 0 bases from V and 4 bases from J, leaving 11 bases between. Germline V lookup: CDR1 SGHRS, CDR2 YFSETQ. The CDR3 bases are TGCGCCAGCAGCTTGGAAAGCTCCGGGAATCAGCCCCAGCATTTT. Its translation is CASSLESSGNQPQHF. Drawing the rest from reference TRBV5-1 and TRBJ1-5, the complete variable domain is KAGVTQTPRYLIKTRGQQVTLSCSPISGHRSVSWYQQTPGQGLQFLFEYFSETQRNKGNFPGRFSGRQFSNSRSEMNVSTLELGDSALYLCASSLESSGNQPQHFGDGTRLSIL.